A selection of T cell receptor beta chains follows, all from one sample in a study of blood T cell repertoires in COVID-19. Profiled with immunoSEQ multiplex PCR; TCRdb holds only in-frame clones, not every one. This sample carries 400,000 to 550,000 clones, about 90% of them seen once, and the ten largest clones take just under 2%. Source material: PBMCs or T cells enriched from blood (not recorded which). These receptors all stem from a woman aged 18 to 35 with acute COVID-19. Each CDR3 is given with its conserved first and last residue. Each record gives: clone size, D gene, J gene, V gene, CDR3 length, CDR3 protein, CDR3 DNA. A D gene is named only where the DNA matches it firmly. Expanded clones are given a class, and other clones once, few, many or no size at all.

NA | NA | TRBJ1-5 | TRBV28 | 15 | CASSSTANSNQPQHF | TGTGCCAGCAGTTCGACAGCAAATAGCAATCAGCCCCAGCATTTT
NA | TRBD2 | TRBJ2-2 | TRBV15 | 17 | CATSRDPGGRETGELFF | TGTGCCACCAGCAGAGATCCGGGCGGGAGGGAAACCGGGGAGCTGTTTTTT
NA | NA | TRBJ1-3 | TRBV19 | 19 | CASRWAVGSPTFSGNTIYF | TGTGCCAGTAGATGGGCAGTGGGGAGTCCTACCTTCTCTGGAAACACCATATATTTT
NA | NA | TRBJ2-1 | TRBV12-3/TRBV12-4 | 11 | CASTLGSEQFF | TGTGCCAGCACCCTAGGGAGTGAGCAGTTCTTC
NA | TRBD2 | TRBJ2-3 | TRBV20-1 | 13 | CSASPSGSPAQYF | TGCAGTGCTAGTCCTAGCGGGAGTCCCGCGCAGTATTTT
NA | NA | TRBJ2-7 | TRBV5-1 | 12 | CASRRTGYEQYF | TGCGCCAGCAGGCGCACAGGGTACGAGCAGTACTTC
NA | TRBD1 | TRBJ2-5 | TRBV19 | 15 | CASSTIRTGQETQYF | TGTGCCAGTAGTACCATCCGGACAGGGCAAGAGACCCAGTACTTC
NA | TRBD2 | TRBJ2-7 | TRBV7-9 | 15 | CASSLGTSGSYEQYF | TGTGCCAGCAGCTTAGGGACTAGCGGGAGTTACGAGCAGTACTTC
few | NA | TRBJ2-7 | TRBV2 | 14 | CASSESYGSYEQYF | TGTGCCAGCAGTGAATCCTACGGCTCCTACGAGCAGTACTTC
NA | NA | TRBJ2-6 | TRBV28 | 18 | CASSSPRDSYSGANVLTF | TGTGCCAGCAGTTCCCCCCGTGACAGTTACTCTGGGGCCAACGTCCTGACTTTC
NA | NA | TRBJ2-5 | TRBV7-9 | 14 | CASSLVRELETQYF | TGTGCCAGCAGCTTAGTCCGGGAGTTAGAGACCCAGTACTTC
once | NA | TRBJ2-7 | TRBV19 | 12 | CASSTSIDEQYF | TGTGCCAGTAGTACTAGCATCGACGAGCAGTACTTC
NA | TRBD1 | TRBJ1-6 | TRBV6-5 | 13 | CASVGQDNSPLHF | TGTGCCAGCGTCGGACAGGATAATTCACCCCTCCACTTT
NA | TRBD1 | TRBJ1-1 | TRBV19 | 16 | CASSIPQGQGGTEAFF | TGTGCCAGTAGTATTCCCCAGGGACAGGGGGGCACTGAAGCTTTCTTT
NA | TRBD2 | TRBJ2-4 | TRBV2 | 16 | CASSGTSAPPKNIQYF | TGTGCCAGCAGTGGGACTAGCGCCCCCCCCAAAAACATTCAGTACTTC